The 22 T cell receptor beta chains below were found in one sample sequenced in a study of T cells in Graves' hyperthyroidism and ophthalmopathy. It was RNA transcripts that yielded the amplified TCR beta CDR3 regions. The TCR CDR3 first-round RT-PCR relied on the HTBI primer set. One entry per CDR3 protein, called by TCRdb with MiXCR from the multiplex PCR reads. Of a few hundred thousand distinct CDR3 sequences listed, under 60% are singletons. Sequencing was performed on peripheral blood or thyroid tissue (not recorded which). The receptors stem from an adult woman with Graves' disease, either hyperthyroidism or ophthalmopathy (not recorded which).

The chain is built from TRBV7-2 and TRBJ2-7; D is possibly TRBD2 (5 bases). The CDR3 extends over 16 amino acids. Germline V gene sequence: CDR1 SGHTA, CDR2 FQGNSA. Trimming left V 4 bases short and J 0 bases short, with 16 bases between. The chain's CDR3 is CASSSRERSLSYEQYF. CDR3 bases: TGTGCCAGCAGCTCTAGGGAGCGGTCCCTCTCCTACGAGCAGTACTTC. Full variable domain (outside the CDR3, taken from reference TRBV7-2 and TRBJ2-7): GAGVSQSPSNKVTEKGKDVELRCDPISGHTALYWYRQSLGQGLEFLIYFQGNSAPDKSGLPSDRFSAERTGGSVSTLTIQRTQQEDSAVYLCASSSRERSLSYEQYFGPGTRLTVT.

At least ten counts were recorded for this clonotype. The chain carries TRBV13 and TRBJ2-7; perhaps D is TRBD1 or TRBD2 (5 bases each). The CDR3 totals 13 residues. CDR1 is PRHDT and CDR2 is FYEKMQ in the germline V gene (reference sequence). V lost 5 bases and J lost 6, with 14 bases in between. The CDR3 reads CASSPPRGLEQYF. For the CDR3, the DNA is TGTGCCAGCAGCCCACCCCGGGGCCTCGAGCAGTACTTC.

The rearrangement links TRBV14 to TRBJ2-5; D remains unclear. V was clipped by 0 bases and J by 5 bases, with 13 bases between them. Germline CDR1 is SGHDN and CDR2 is FVKESK. The CDR3 extends over 15 amino acids. The CDR3: CASSQDRVRSETQYF. Here the CDR3 DNA reads TGTGCCAGCAGCCAAGATCGGGTCCGATCGGAGACCCAGTACTTC.

This chain joins TRBV5-5 and TRBJ2-7; TRBD1 is a possible D gene (6 bases). Germline V lookup: CDR1 SGHKS, CDR2 YYEKEE (reference sequence). Trimming cost V 5 bases and J 2 bases, with 17 bases left between them. The CDR3 totals 15 residues. The CDR3 DNA sequence: TGTGCCAGCAGGAGCGGACAGCTGGGTACCTACGAGCAGTACTTC. Translation: CASRSGQLGTYEQYF.

This clonotype was seen ten or more times. The chain combines TRBV4-2 with TRBJ1-4; no firm D call. V was clipped by 5 bases and J by 7 bases, with 17 bases between them. The CDR3 is 15 residues long. Germline CDR1 reads LGHNA; CDR2 reads YNFKEQ. The CDR3 spells CASSSEPGTVEKLFF. In nucleotides, the CDR3 is TGTGCCAGCAGCTCGGAGCCGGGTACGGTTGAAAAACTGTTTTTT.

A note on this clonotype: This is likely a read error, given that the CDR3 carries no conserved phenylalanine or tryptophan at its end. Because the CDR3's place on the DNA is in doubt, the DNA is left out and the CDR3 is given as listed by TCRdb. V is TRBV24-1 and J is TRBJ2-2; TRBD2, the table's D call, lacks a check against the DNA. The CDR3 adds up to 14 amino acids, both ends counted. The germline V gene has CDR1 KGHDR and CDR2 SFDVKD. CDR3 sequence reads: CATTSGLEHRGAVV.

This clonotype was observed many times. The chain joins TRBV11-2 to TRBJ2-7; 11 bases match TRBD1. V trimming: 5 bases; J trimming: 4 bases; junction bases outside the gene matches: 10. The CDR3 covers 16 residues. Germline V gene lookup returns CDR1 SGHAT and CDR2 FQNNGV. DNA for the CDR3: TGTGCCAGCAGCCTCCGGTGGAGGGACAGGGGGTACGAGCAGTACTTC. It specifies CASSLRWRDRGYEQYF.

Regarding this clonotype: The CDR3 ends on some other residue instead of the conserved phenylalanine or tryptophan, so this is likely a read error. It is unclear where the CDR3 begins or ends on the DNA, so no DNA is shown, and the CDR3 is as TCRdb lists it. This chain links TRBV6-4 with TRBJ2-5. Including both end residues, the CDR3 is 8 amino acids long. The germline V gene has CDR1 MRHNA and CDR2 SNTAGT. CDR3 sequence: CASSVERT.

Concerning this clonotype itself: Germline is not matched at one junction end, which may reflect a read error. The CDR3 region is CASSLEAGEVDGYTF. CDR3 coding DNA: TGTGCTAGCAGCTTAGAGGCAGGGGAAGTGGATGGCTACACCTTC. V and J are TRBV7-6 and TRBJ1-2; maybe TRBD1 (6 bases). CDR1 is SGHVS and CDR2 is FNYEAQ in the germline V gene. This CDR3 region has 15 residues.

This clonotype appeared many times. This chain connects TRBV28 to TRBJ1-2, with D maybe TRBD1 (6 bases). With 7 bases removed from V and 3 bases from J, the gap between germline ends came to 12 bases. The CDR3 length is 13 residues. The germline CDR1 and CDR2 sequences are MDHEN and SYDVKM. The CDR3 region has the DNA TGTGCCAGCAACGGGGGGCGGGACTATGGCTACACCTTC. Its protein product is CASNGGRDYGYTF.

This chain uses TRBV6-4 with TRBJ2-7; D gene unclear. Trimming cost V 5 bases and J 2 bases, with 16 bases left between them. There are 15 residues in the CDR3. Germline loops: CDR1 MRHNA, CDR2 SNTAGT. CDR3 nucleotides: TGTGCCAGCAGTCCTAGGACCGACCAAACCTACGAGCAGTACTTC. Translating gives CASSPRTDQTYEQYF.

This clonotype was seen a single time. The V and J genes are TRBV5-1 and TRBJ1-1; no clear D gene. The germline CDR1 and CDR2 sequences are SGHRS and YFSETQ. The ends were cut back, 0 bases at V and 1 base at J, with 7 bases in the middle. The CDR3 loop spans 14 amino acids. The CDR3 sequence: CASSLVKPNTEAFF. The CDR3 region has the DNA TGCGCCAGCAGCTTGGTGAAGCCGAACACTGAAGCTTTCTTT.

Many counts were recorded for this clonotype. A junction end diverges from the germline sequence, so it may reflect a read error. This chain uses TRBV7-9 with TRBJ1-2; tentative D call: TRBD1 (6 bases). The CDR3 is made up of 13 amino acids. Germline CDR1 is SEHNR and CDR2 is FQNEAQ (reference sequence). CDR3 protein: CASSDDTRGWPAF. The CDR3 DNA reads as TGTGCCAGCAGCGATGATACCAGGGGATGGCCCGCCTTC. Full variable domain (missing parts from reference TRBV7-9 and TRBJ1-2): DTGVSQNPRHKITKRGQNVTFRCDPISEHNRLYWYRQTLGQGPEFLTYFQNEAQLEKSRLLSDRFSAERPKGSFSTLEIQRTEQGDSAMYLCASSDDTRGWPAFGSGTRLTVV.

This clonotype occurred many times. The chain employs TRBV5-1 and TRBJ2-5, with 14 nucleotides matching TRBD2. Per the germline V gene, CDR1 is SGHRS and CDR2 is YFSETQ. With 0 bases clipped from V and 5 bases from J, the junction kept 6 bases outside the gene matches. The CDR3 runs to 17 residues. The CDR3 nucleotides read TGCGCCAGCAGCTTGGTGGGGACTAGCGGGAGAGGGGAGACCCAGTACTTC. Translated, it gives CASSLVGTSGRGETQYF.

This clonotype has a count of ten or more. The rearrangement uses TRBV12-3 or TRBV12-4 and TRBJ1-6; 7 positions agree with TRBD1. The CDR3 extends over 14 amino acids. J lost 10 bases, V lost 2 bases, and 5 bases had no gene match. The CDR3 DNA reads TGTGCCAGCAGTTTAAGGGACAGAACCTCACCCCTCCACTTT. It is translated as CASSLRDRTSPLHF.

The V call is TRBV10-3, the J call TRBJ1-2; 9 bases are a match to TRBD1. CDR3 length: 13 residues. J was trimmed by 6 bases and V by 10 bases; bases with no gene match: 9. The germline gives CDR1 ENHRY, CDR2 SYGVKD. CDR3 sequence (DNA): TGTGCCACCCAGGGGACAGGGTTCCATGGCTACACCTTC. Its translation: CATQGTGFHGYTF.

This clonotype has only a few counts. The chain has TRBV29-1 and TRBJ2-7; D perhaps matches TRBD1 (5 bases). The CDR3 is 14 residues long. Trimming left V 4 bases short and J 0 bases short, with 13 bases between. CDR1 SQVTM and CDR2 ANQGSEA come from the germline V gene. CDR3: CSVARQGSSYEQYF. CDR3 bases: TGCAGCGTTGCAAGGCAGGGTAGCTCCTACGAGCAGTACTTC.

The chain joins TRBV13 to TRBJ1-1; D gene ambiguous. V lost 5 bases to trimming and J lost 3 bases, with 13 bases between them. Germline V CDR1 and CDR2: PRHDT, FYEKMQ (reference sequence). The CDR3 sequence is 14 residues long. CDR3 DNA sequence: TGTGCCAGCAGCCCCAGGAGGCACTACACTGAAGCTTTCTTT. It codes for CASSPRRHYTEAFF.

This clonotype was observed at least ten times. The chain has TRBV29-1 and TRBJ1-1, with D possibly TRBD1 on 5 matching bases. V shed 7 bases and J shed 3 bases, with 12 bases lying between them. Germline V CDR1 and CDR2: SQVTM, ANQGSEA. This CDR3 region has 12 residues. The CDR3 bases are TGCAGCGCCCCCCAAGGGGACACTGAAGCTTTCTTT. This codes for CSAPQGDTEAFF.

This clonotype occurred many times. The rearrangement links TRBV6-2 or TRBV6-3 to TRBJ2-5; 7 positions match TRBD2. Germline V gene lookup returns CDR1 MNHEY and CDR2 SVGEGT. The CDR3 consists of 14 residues. Losses at the gene ends were 7 bases for V and 1 base for J; bases not matched to a gene: 6. CDR3 coding DNA: TGTGCCAGCATTCCGGGACTACTCCAAGAGACCCAGTACTTC. Protein: CASIPGLLQETQYF.

The chain couples TRBV4-3 to TRBJ1-1; D is uncertain. The CDR3 is 13 residues long. V was shortened by 1 base and J by 3 bases, with 6 bases between the two germline ends. Germline CDR1 is LGHNA and CDR2 is YSLEER. This CDR3 is CASSQVVDTEAFF. The CDR3 coding sequence is TGCGCCAGCAGCCAAGTAGTAGACACTGAAGCTTTCTTT.

The V and J genes are TRBV10-3 and TRBJ1-2; D is perhaps TRBD1 (5 bases). Germline CDR1 is ENHRY and CDR2 is SYGVKD. The CDR3 consists of 15 residues. Trimming left V 4 bases short and J 5 bases short, with 17 bases between. In DNA, the CDR3 is TGTGCCATCAGTGCTTTGAGGGGCGAATCTTATGGCTACACCTTC. Amino acids: CAISALRGESYGYTF.